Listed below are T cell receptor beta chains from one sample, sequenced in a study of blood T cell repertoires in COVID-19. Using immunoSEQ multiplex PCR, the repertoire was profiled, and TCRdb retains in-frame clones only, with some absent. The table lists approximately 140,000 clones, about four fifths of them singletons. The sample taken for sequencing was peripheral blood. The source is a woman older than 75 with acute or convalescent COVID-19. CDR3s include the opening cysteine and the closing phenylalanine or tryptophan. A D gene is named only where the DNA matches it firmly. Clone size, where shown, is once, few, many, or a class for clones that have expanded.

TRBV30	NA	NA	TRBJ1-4	TGTGCCTGGAGTTACTGGGGGGGTGAAAAACTGTTTTTT	CAWSYWGGEKLFF
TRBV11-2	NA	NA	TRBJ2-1	TGTGCCAGCAGCTTAGAGGGAGGGACAGGCAACAATGAGCAGTTCTTC	CASSLEGGTGNNEQFF
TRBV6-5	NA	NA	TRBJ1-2	TGTGCCAGCAGGTCCGGAGAGATCTATGGCTACACCTTC	CASRSGEIYGYTF
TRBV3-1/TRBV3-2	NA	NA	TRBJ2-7	TGTGCCAGCAGCCAATGGGGAGGTTCCCGGTACGAGCAGTACTTC	CASSQWGGSRYEQYF
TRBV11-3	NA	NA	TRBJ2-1	TGTGCCAGCAGCTTTAGGGGCTCCGGCGGTGAGCAGTTCTTC	CASSFRGSGGEQFF
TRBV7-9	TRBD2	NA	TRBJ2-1	TGTGCCAGCAGCTTAGCTGGGACTAGTAACAATGAGCAGTTCTTC	CASSLAGTSNNEQFF
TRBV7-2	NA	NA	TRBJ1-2	TGTGCCAGCAGCCCCGGGCCCGCAGAGGGCTATGGCTACACCTTC	CASSPGPAEGYGYTF
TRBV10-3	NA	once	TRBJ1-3	TGTGCCATCAGTACATCCGGGGCTGGAAACACCATATATTTT	CAISTSGAGNTIYF
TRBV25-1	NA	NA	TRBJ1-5	TGTGCCAGCAGTGAATCCCTTAGCAATCAGCCCCAGCATTTT	CASSESLSNQPQHF
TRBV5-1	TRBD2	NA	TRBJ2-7	TGCGCCAGCAGCAAACGGACTAGCGGCAAATCCTACGAGCAGTACTTC	CASSKRTSGKSYEQYF
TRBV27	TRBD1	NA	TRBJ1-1	TGTGCCAGCAGTTTACCAGGGGGCACTGAAGCTTTCTTT	CASSLPGGTEAFF
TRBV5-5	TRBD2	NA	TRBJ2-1	TGTGCCAGCAGACTAGCGGGAGGGAGTAATGAGCAGTTCTTC	CASRLAGGSNEQFF
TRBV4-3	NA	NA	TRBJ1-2	TGCGCCAGCAGCCAAGAGTTTGGAGGGGCTAACTATGGCTACACCTTC	CASSQEFGGANYGYTF
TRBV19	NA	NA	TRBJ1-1	TGTGCCAGTAGTACCCAGGGAGGGGGGGACACTGAAGCTTTCTTT	CASSTQGGGDTEAFF
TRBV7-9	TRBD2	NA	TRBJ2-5	TGTGCCAGCAGCTTAGGGCTAGCGGGAGGAGAGACCCAGTACTTC	CASSLGLAGGETQYF
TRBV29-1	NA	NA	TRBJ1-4	TGCAGCGTTCGCCACCGTTGGGAGACTAATGAAAAACTGTTTTTT	CSVRHRWETNEKLFF
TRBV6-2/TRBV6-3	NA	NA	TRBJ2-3	TGTGCCAGCAGCCGCCCAGGGCGCACAGATACGCAGTATTTT	CASSRPGRTDTQYF
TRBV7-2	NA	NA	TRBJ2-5	TGTGCCAGCAGCTTATTAGTAGTCGCCGGAGAGACCCAGTACTTC	CASSLLVVAGETQYF
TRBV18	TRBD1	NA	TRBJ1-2	TGTGCCAGCTCACCCCTGGACAGGCCCTATGGCTACACCTTC	CASSPLDRPYGYTF
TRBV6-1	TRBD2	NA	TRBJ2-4	TGTGCCAGCAGTGGGACTAGCGGGGGGGTTTCCAAAAACATTCAGTACTTC	CASSGTSGGVSKNIQYF
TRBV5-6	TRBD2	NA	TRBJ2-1	TGTGCCAGCAGCTTGTGGGGAGGCGGGAGCTCCTACAATGAGCAGTTCTTC	CASSLWGGGSSYNEQFF
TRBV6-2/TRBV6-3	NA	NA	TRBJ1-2	TGTGCCAGCAGTCCACAGGGTCGGGACTATGGCTACACCTTC	CASSPQGRDYGYTF
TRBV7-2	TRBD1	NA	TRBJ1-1	TGTGCCAGCAGCTTATTGGGGACAGGGACGATGTCTGAAGCTTTCTTT	CASSLLGTGTMSEAFF
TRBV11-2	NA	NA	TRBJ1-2	TGTGCCAGCAGCCTCGACAGCAACTATGGCTACACCTTC	CASSLDSNYGYTF
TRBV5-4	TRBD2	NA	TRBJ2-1	TGTGCCAGCAGCTCGACTAGCGGGAAGGGCAATGAGCAGTTCTTC	CASSSTSGKGNEQFF
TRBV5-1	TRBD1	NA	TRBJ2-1	TGCGCCAGCAGCTTGAGCCCGCTGACAGGGAATGAGCAGTTCTTC	CASSLSPLTGNEQFF
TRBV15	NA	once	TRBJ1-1	TGTGCCACCAGCAGAGCTGGACTGTTGAACACTGAAGCTTTCTTT	CATSRAGLLNTEAFF
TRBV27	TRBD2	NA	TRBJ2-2	TGTGCCAGCAGTTTAATGGGACTAGCGGGGGGGCGAGTCACCGGGGAGCTGTTTTTT	CASSLMGLAGGRVTGELFF
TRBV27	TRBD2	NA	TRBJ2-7	TGTGCCAGCAGTTTCCGGGGCGGGGCAGGTGGGCAGCGGGGGGGGCAGTACTTC	CASSFRGGAGGQRGGQYF
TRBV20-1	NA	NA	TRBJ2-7	TGCAGTGCTCGTGTCGGAGGGACCTACGAGCAGTACTTC	CSARVGGTYEQYF
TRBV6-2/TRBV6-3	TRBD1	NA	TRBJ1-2	TGTGCCAGCACCCCCTCGAGGGGGCAGGGTTCTAACTATGGCTACACCTTC	CASTPSRGQGSNYGYTF
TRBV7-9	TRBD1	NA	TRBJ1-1	TGTGCCAGCAGCCCACAGGGGGCCTCTGAAGCTTTCTTT	CASSPQGASEAFF
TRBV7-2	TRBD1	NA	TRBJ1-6	TGTGCCAGCAACCCCGGGACAGGAGGTTCACCCCTCCACTTT	CASNPGTGGSPLHF
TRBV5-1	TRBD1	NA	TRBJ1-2	TGCGCCAGCAGCTTATCCCCGACAGGGAATAATGGCTACACCTTC	CASSLSPTGNNGYTF
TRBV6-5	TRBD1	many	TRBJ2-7	TGTGCCAGCAGCCCACAGGGGCGAAAGGGCTACGAGCAGTACTTC	CASSPQGRKGYEQYF
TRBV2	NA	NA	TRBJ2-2	TGTGCCAGCAGTGAAGTACAGAGGAACACCGGGGAGCTGTTTTTT	CASSEVQRNTGELFF
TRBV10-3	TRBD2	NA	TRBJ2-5	TGTGCCATCAGTGCGTCTAGCGGGGGGCAGACCCAGTACTTC	CAISASSGGQTQYF
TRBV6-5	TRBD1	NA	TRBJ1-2	TGTGCCAGCAGGCCGGGACAGAAATTCTATGGCTACACCTTC	CASRPGQKFYGYTF
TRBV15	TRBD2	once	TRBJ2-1	TGTGCCACCAGCAGAGAAGAGGGACTAGAGCGTAGTGAGCAGTTCTTC	CATSREEGLERSEQFF
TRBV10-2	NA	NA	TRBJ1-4	TGCGCCAGCAGCGAGGGGAGAACTAATGAAAAACTGTTTTTT	CASSEGRTNEKLFF